A selection of T cell receptor beta chains follows, all from one sample in a study of blood T cell repertoires in COVID-19. Assay used: immunoSEQ multiplex PCR; TCRdb lists only in-frame clones, some missing. The table includes some 170,000 clones, roughly 87% detected once. Sequencing used PBMCs or T cells enriched from blood (not recorded which). The receptors were gathered from a human donor with acute COVID-19. The donor label of this sample is uncertain. CDR3s include the opening cysteine and the closing phenylalanine or tryptophan. D genes are given only for firm matches. Not all rows give a size; the values are once, few, many and, for expanded clones, a class.

>TRBJ1-2|-|once|TRBV6-4
TGTGCCAGCAGTGACAGCAGGGGTGGGACCCCCCCCTACACCTTC
CASSDSRGGTPPYTF
>TRBJ2-7|-|-|TRBV6-5
TGTGCCAGCAGTTCCCTCTCCTACGAGCAGTACTTC
CASSSLSYEQYF
>TRBJ1-1|-|-|TRBV30
TGTGCCTGGAACGGCGGGGGAGGTGGAGACACTGAAGCTTTCTTT
CAWNGGGGGDTEAFF
>TRBJ2-7|TRBD2|-|TRBV30
TGTGCCTGGAGGAGGCCGGGGGGAAGCTCCTACGAGCAGTACTTC
CAWRRPGGSSYEQYF
>TRBJ1-1|-|-|TRBV10-3
TGTGCCACCCAGGGGTCCGCGAACACTGAAGCTTTCTTT
CATQGSANTEAFF
>TRBJ2-5|TRBD2|-|TRBV7-2
TGTGCCAGCAGCTTATCCGCCGGGACTAGTCGAGAGACCCAGTACTTC
CASSLSAGTSRETQYF
>TRBJ2-1|-|-|TRBV10-2
TGCGCCAGTAGGGACACCCGCTCCTACAATGAGCAGTTCTTC
CASRDTRSYNEQFF
>TRBJ2-5|TRBD1|-|TRBV5-1
TGCGCCAGCAGCTTGGAGACAGGGGTCGTGAGGAGAGAGACCCAGTACTTC
CASSLETGVVRRETQYF
>TRBJ2-3|-|-|TRBV19
-
CASTSGGPLDTQYF
>TRBJ2-2|TRBD1|-|TRBV6-5
TGTGCCAGCAGACGACAGGGTTGGAACACCGGGGAGCTGTTTTTT
CASRRQGWNTGELFF
>TRBJ1-1|-|-|TRBV5-4
TGTGCCAGCAGCCCTGGAGCGTTTATCAGGAACACTGAAGCTTTCTTT
CASSPGAFIRNTEAFF
>TRBJ2-5|-|-|TRBV6-5
TGTGCCAGCATAGACTGGGTTGGGGAGACCCAGTACTTC
CASIDWVGETQYF
>TRBJ2-5|-|once|TRBV5-1
TGCGCCAGCAGCTTGGAGGTGCGGGGGACCCAGTACTTC
CASSLEVRGTQYF
>TRBJ2-7|TRBD1|-|TRBV5-6
TGTGCCAGCAGCTTCCGCGGGACAGGGGCACACGAGCAGTACTTC
CASSFRGTGAHEQYF
>TRBJ1-3|TRBD1|-|TRBV19
TGTGCCAGTAGTATCCCGACAGGGACTGGAAACACCATATATTTT
CASSIPTGTGNTIYF
>TRBJ1-2|-|-|TRBV9
TGTGCCAGCAGCGTAGTTAGGGAGGCAAATGGCTACACCTTC
CASSVVREANGYTF
>TRBJ1-3|TRBD1|few|TRBV19
TGTGCCAGTCAGGGGGCAGTAGGAAACACCATATATTTT
CASQGAVGNTIYF
>TRBJ2-1|-|-|TRBV27
TGTGCCAGCAGTTTCCTTAGGGAGGATGAGCAGTTCTTC
CASSFLREDEQFF
>TRBJ2-2|TRBD2|-|TRBV7-7
TGTGCCAGCAGCTTTCGACTAGCGGGGGCCGGGGAGCTGTTTTTT
CASSFRLAGAGELFF
>TRBJ2-7|-|few|TRBV29-1
TGCAGCGTCTCGACAGCATACGAGCAGTACTTC
CSVSTAYEQYF
>TRBJ1-5|-|-|TRBV15
TGTGCCACCAGCAGGCAGGGGTCGCATCAGCCCCAGCATTTT
CATSRQGSHQPQHF
>TRBJ1-2|-|-|TRBV2
TGTGCCAGCAGCGCAGGGGAGGGAAGCTACACCTTC
CASSAGEGSYTF
>TRBJ2-3|TRBD2|-|TRBV7-9
TGTGCCAGCAGCTCTAGGGGCGGGGGGCCAGATACGCAGTATTTT
CASSSRGGGPDTQYF
>TRBJ2-1|TRBD2|once|TRBV13
TGTGCCAGCAGCTCCCCACTAGCGGGGGGGCTCAATGAGCAGTTCTTC
CASSSPLAGGLNEQFF
>TRBJ1-2|TRBD1|-|TRBV7-2
TGTGCCAGCAGCTTCGACGGGACAGACCCCAACTATGGCTACACCTTC
CASSFDGTDPNYGYTF
>TRBJ2-7|-|-|TRBV6-2/TRBV6-3
TGTGCCAGCAGTTACCTTAGCTCCTACGAGCAGTACTTC
CASSYLSSYEQYF
>TRBJ2-7|-|-|TRBV18
TGTGCCAGCTCACCGCCCGGGACTGGCTCCTACGAGCAGTACTTC
CASSPPGTGSYEQYF
>TRBJ2-6|-|-|TRBV7-6
TGTGCCAGCAGCCCCGGTCTAGACCCTGGGGCCAACGTCCTGACTTTC
CASSPGLDPGANVLTF
>TRBJ2-7|-|-|TRBV18
TGTGCCAGCTCACCGATTCCCCCGCAGGGGAGCCACGAGCAGTACTTC
CASSPIPPQGSHEQYF
>TRBJ2-1|TRBD2|-|TRBV6-6
TGTGCCAGCAGTCCGACTAGCGGGGGACCTGTTATTGCCAATGAGCAGTTCTTC
CASSPTSGGPVIANEQFF
>TRBJ1-6|-|once|TRBV5-6
TGTGCCAGCAGCCTCGGGTTCCCTAATTCACCCCTCCACTTT
CASSLGFPNSPLHF
>TRBJ2-6|TRBD2|-|TRBV7-2
TGTGCCAGCAGCTTACTCCGGACTAGCGGGAGAGGGGCCAACGTCCTGACTTTC
CASSLLRTSGRGANVLTF
>TRBJ2-2|TRBD2|few|TRBV6-5
TGTGCCAGCAGCCGCGGACTAGCGGGGGCCGGGGAGCTGTTTTTT
CASSRGLAGAGELFF
>TRBJ1-6|-|-|TRBV12-3/TRBV12-4
TGTGCCAGCAGTGGGGAGGGGGATCCACCCCTCCACTTT
CASSGEGDPPLHF
>TRBJ1-6|TRBD1|-|TRBV6-5
TGTGCCAGCAGTAAGGGACCCCGAGGGGGCTCACCCCTCCACTTT
CASSKGPRGGSPLHF
>TRBJ2-5|-|-|TRBV18
TGTGCCAGCTCAAGAGAAGAGACCCAGTACTTC
CASSREETQYF
>TRBJ2-5|TRBD2|-|TRBV7-2
TGTGCCAGCAGCTACTCTAGCGGGGGGGCTGAGACCCAGTACTTC
CASSYSSGGAETQYF
>TRBJ1-5|-|-|TRBV28
TGTGCCAGCAGGCTAGCGGGGGGGATTCAGCCCCAGCATTTT
CASRLAGGIQPQHF
>TRBJ2-3|TRBD2|-|TRBV4-2
TGTGCCAGCAGCCAAGTCGGGGGGGCCGGAACAGATACGCAGTATTTT
CASSQVGGAGTDTQYF
>TRBJ1-6|-|many|TRBV7-3
TGTGCCAGCAGCTTATCTGCAGGGGTGGGGTCACCCCTCCACTTT
CASSLSAGVGSPLHF
>TRBJ1-2|-|-|TRBV11-1
TGTGCCAGCAGCGTAGGGGCCGCAGGGCCCTATGGCTACACCTTC
CASSVGAAGPYGYTF
>TRBJ2-3|-|-|TRBV24-1
TGTGCCACCAGTGATTTGACAGGAGATACGCAGTATTTT
CATSDLTGDTQYF
>TRBJ1-2|-|-|TRBV27
TGTGCCAGCAGTTTCGCAGGCTCTTACACCTTC
CASSFAGSYTF
>TRBJ1-5|TRBD1|-|TRBV19
TGTGCCAGTCAAGACCGGGACAGGGGGTATTATAGCAATCAGCCCCAGCATTTT
CASQDRDRGYYSNQPQHF
>TRBJ1-2|-|-|TRBV30
TGTGCCTCTCTCCCCGGGGGTGCGGGCTATGGCTACACCTTC
CASLPGGAGYGYTF
>TRBJ1-6|-|-|TRBV25-1
TGTGCCAGCAGTGCTGGGGAGAGTCCCTATAATTCACCCCTCCACTTT
CASSAGESPYNSPLHF
>TRBJ1-1|-|-|TRBV19
TGTGCCACCGCATACAGCACTGAAGCTTTCTTT
CATAYSTEAFF
>TRBJ2-5|TRBD2|once|TRBV4-1
TGCGCCAGCAGCCCAGGACTAGCGGGAGCCCAAGAGACCCAGTACTTC
CASSPGLAGAQETQYF
>TRBJ2-1|-|-|TRBV9
TGTGCCAGCAGTCAAGGTGGGGAGGTTTATGAGCAGTTCTTC
CASSQGGEVYEQFF
>TRBJ1-1|-|-|TRBV9
TGTGCCAGCAGCGTACAGGGGATAGGGAACACTGAAGCTTTCTTT
CASSVQGIGNTEAFF
>TRBJ2-2|-|-|TRBV7-3
TGTGCCAGCAGTCAGACCGGGGAGACCGGGGAGCTGTTTTTT
CASSQTGETGELFF